This T cell receptor beta chain emerged from a study of T cell repertoires in cytomegalovirus infection. About the study: It was the public TCR beta signatures that indicated both CMV infection and matching HLA type.

The CDR3 is 13 residues long. The germline gives CDR1 SGHAT, CDR2 FQDESV (reference sequence). V was clipped by 5 bases and J by 3 bases, with 9 bases between them. The sample holds a few counts of this clonotype. No antigen is known for it. One entry per CDR3 protein, called by TCRdb with MiXCR from the reads. The sample consists of more than 350,000 distinct CDR3 sequences, 30% to 40% of them appearing once. The study's findings and limits: Carriers of CMV and the relevant HLA type were discriminated by public TCR beta frequency. Clonotypes of TCR beta that were HLA-C-restricted and CMV-specific dominated the ex vivo response.

Sequenced input: PBMCs. The V gene is TRBV11-1, the J gene TRBJ2-3; D unresolved. The receptor's source is a human donor in good health (CMV status not recorded). Some clones in this sample may be carry-over from other donors' samples. CDR3 amino acids: CASSGQFTDTQYF. The CDR3 DNA reads as TGTGCCAGCAGCGGCCAATTTACAGATACGCAGTATTTT.